The 21 T cell receptor beta chains in this list originate from one sample, sequenced in a study of low-dose radiotherapy and immunotherapy resistance in tumors. First-strand cDNA used TRAV- and TRBV-specific primers, covering alpha and beta chains. TCRs were amplified for roughly 22 PCR cycles with a constant-region primer and V-primer adapter. TCRdb re-derived calls from the reads in MiXCR, one entry per CDR3 protein. The sample includes tens of thousands of distinct CDR3 sequences, 20% to 25% of them seen just once. As for time point: after trial treatment. The treatment here: LDRT plus nivolumab, ipilimumab, low-dose cyclophosphamide and aspirin (RACIN trial). The sample consisted of PBMCs, taken after low-dose radiotherapy plus immunotherapy. The receptor set was obtained from a female donor with ovarian cancer.

This clonotype was detected many times. The chain links TRBV5-5 to TRBJ1-4; D is uncertain. The CDR3 loop spans 15 amino acids. CDR1 and CDR2 (germline): SGHKS, YYEKEE (reference sequence). V lost 4 bases and J 5 bases, leaving 15 bases between the germline ends. In nucleotides, the CDR3 is TGTGCCAGCAGCCCGCAGTACAGCGAGAATGAAAAACTGTTTTTT. Protein sequence: CASSPQYSENEKLFF. The full variable domain, in which reference TRBV5-5 and TRBJ1-4 provide the parts outside the CDR3, is DAGVTQSPTHLIKTRGQQVTLRCSPISGHKSVSWYQQVLGQGPQFIFQYYEKEERGRGNFPDRFSARQFPNYSSELNVNALLLGDSALYLCASSPQYSENEKLFFGSGTQLSVL.

This clonotype has a count of ten or more. V usage is TRBV7-8 and J usage is TRBJ1-1; unclear D gene. There are 12 residues in the CDR3. Per the germline V gene, CDR1 is SGHVS and CDR2 is FQNEAQ. Trimming cost V 3 bases and J 7 bases, with 9 bases left between them. The CDR3: CASSFAASEAFF. DNA for the CDR3: TGTGCCAGCAGCTTTGCGGCTAGTGAAGCTTTCTTT.

This clonotype was picked up many times. The V gene is TRBV2, the J gene TRBJ2-7; D not certain. Trimming cost V 6 bases and J 0 bases, with 6 bases left between them. The CDR3 length is 12 residues. Germline lookup yields CDR1 SNHLY and CDR2 FYNNEI. The CDR3 loop reads CASRRISYEQYF. The CDR3 DNA follows: TGTGCCAGCAGAAGGATCTCCTACGAGCAGTACTTC.

A few counts support this clonotype. This chain joins TRBV6-2 or TRBV6-3 and TRBJ2-7, with unresolved D. V lost 5 bases and J 2 bases, leaving 16 bases between the germline ends. This CDR3 has 15 residues. CDR1 is MNHEY, CDR2 SVGEGT, per germline. The CDR3: CASSKESSNPYEQYF. The CDR3 region has the DNA TGTGCCAGCAGTAAAGAGTCCTCCAACCCCTACGAGCAGTACTTC.

The rearrangement joins TRBV12-3 or TRBV12-4 to TRBJ2-4; the match to TRBD2 covers 8 bases. V dropped 5 bases and J dropped 7; count of bases not matched to a gene: 13. The CDR3 runs to 16 residues. The CDR3 sequence: CASSDRGTRGANIQYF. DNA for the CDR3: TGTGCCAGCAGTGACCGGGGGACTAGGGGGGCGAACATTCAGTACTTC.

This clonotype was seen repeatedly, ten times or more. This rearrangement joins TRBV4-2 to TRBJ1-1, with a possible D match to TRBD1 (5 bases). The germline CDR1 and CDR2 sequences are LGHNA and YNFKEQ. This CDR3 region has 15 residues. Trimming cost V 3 bases and J 1 base, with 12 bases left between them. The CDR3 DNA sequence: TGTGCCAGCAGCCATGACAGTGACAGGAACACTGAAGCTTTCTTT. Amino acids: CASSHDSDRNTEAFF.

This chain uses TRBV5-5 with TRBJ2-5, with D possibly TRBD1 on 5 matching bases. V lost 0 bases, J lost 7 bases, and 10 bases lay in between. CDR1 SGHKS and CDR2 YYEKEE come from the germline V gene (reference sequence). The CDR3 runs 13 residues. The CDR3 here is CASSLVQGSTQYF. As DNA, the CDR3 is TGTGCCAGCAGCTTGGTCCAGGGATCGACCCAGTACTTC.

This clonotype has at least ten counts. The rearrangement joins TRBV12-3 or TRBV12-4 to TRBJ2-7; tentative D call: TRBD2 (5 bases). The CDR3 has 13 amino acids. Trimming cost V 5 bases and J 6 bases, with 14 bases left between them. CDR3 sequence reads: CASSRLSGSEQYF. The CDR3 nucleotides are TGTGCCAGCAGTCGCCTTAGTGGGAGCGAGCAGTACTTC.

In its sample, this clonotype was seen many times. This chain links TRBV7-2 with TRBJ1-6, with D unresolved. CDR1 is SGHTA, CDR2 FQGNSA, per germline. Trimming removed 7 bases from V and 2 bases from J, with 15 bases in between. The CDR3 totals 16 residues. The CDR3 protein is CASNLSSGAYNSPLHF. The DNA for the CDR3 is TGTGCCAGCAACCTCTCCTCAGGTGCCTATAATTCACCCCTCCACTTT.

Ten or more counts support this clonotype. This sequence joins TRBV12-3 or TRBV12-4 and TRBJ2-1; 8 bases match TRBD2. The CDR3 spans 18 residues. The V gene end was trimmed by 7 bases and the J gene end by 0 bases; junction bases not matched to a gene: 14. The CDR3 bases are TGTGCCAGCACATGGGGGGTGGCGGGGGGAATCTCCTACAATGAGCAGTTCTTC. Amino acid sequence: CASTWGVAGGISYNEQFF.

This clonotype was observed many times. This sequence joins TRBV7-9 and TRBJ2-1; D unresolved. The germline V and J ends were trimmed by 2 bases and 4 bases, with 15 bases remaining between them. The CDR3 runs 16 residues. The germline gives CDR1 SEHNR, CDR2 FQNEAQ (reference sequence). The chain's CDR3 is CASSLTGSWVYNEQFF. CDR3 DNA sequence: TGTGCCAGCAGCTTAACCGGTAGCTGGGTATACAATGAGCAGTTCTTC.

A remark on this clonotype: This could be a read error, since a much larger clone is one nucleotide away. V usage is TRBV6-1 and J usage is TRBJ2-5; D call uncertain. The CDR3 is 14 amino acids. Trimming shortened V by 5 bases and J by 11 bases, and 21 bases separated the two germline ends. The germline V gene encodes CDR1 MNHNS and CDR2 SASEGT. In nucleotides, the CDR3 is TGTGCCAGCAGTCGACTCGGCGCCTACAATGAGCAGTACTTC. Translation: CASSRLGAYNEQYF.

The V call is TRBV6-5, the J call TRBJ2-7, with D possibly being TRBD1 or TRBD2 (5 bases each). V was shortened by 6 bases and J by 0 bases, with 27 bases between the two germline ends. The V gene's germline CDR1 is MNHEY and CDR2 SVGAGI. This CDR3 is 19 amino acids long. The CDR3 DNA sequence: TGTGCCAGCAGCCTCACTCTACCATCCGGGACCCGACCCTCCTACGAGCAGTACTTC. It yields the protein CASSLTLPSGTRPSYEQYF.

There are many counts of this clonotype. The V call is TRBV6-2 or TRBV6-3, the J call TRBJ2-2; D remains ambiguous. The ends were cut back, 2 bases at V and 2 bases at J, with 9 bases in the middle. In germline, CDR1 is MNHEY, CDR2 SVGEGT. This CDR3 has 15 residues. CDR3 coding DNA: TGTGCCAGCAGTTACGGGCCCGTAAACACCGGGGAGCTGTTTTTT. This encodes CASSYGPVNTGELFF.

This clonotype turned up a few times. The V and J genes are TRBV18 and TRBJ1-1, with D possibly matching TRBD1 (6 bases). The V gene lost 6 bases and the J gene lost 5 bases, with 13 bases spanning the gap. The CDR3 runs to 13 residues. CDR1 is KGHSH, CDR2 LQKENI, per germline. The CDR3 DNA is TGTGCCAGCTCGTACAGGGAGGGGACTGAAGCTTTCTTT. Encoded protein: CASSYREGTEAFF.

This clonotype has at least ten counts. V usage is TRBV18 and J usage is TRBJ2-5; D not certain. The germline CDR1 and CDR2 sequences are KGHSH and LQKENI. The CDR3 loop spans 15 amino acids. Between the trimmed V and J ends, which lost 1 base and 1 base, there was a span of 10 bases. In nucleotides, the CDR3 is TGTGCCAGCTCACCACTTCCAGCCCCCCAAGAGACCCAGTACTTC. Protein sequence: CASSPLPAPQETQYF.

J is TRBJ2-5 and V is TRBV15; 9 bases fit TRBD1. CDR3 length equals 16 residues. J lost 7 bases, V lost 3 bases, and 12 bases had no gene match. The germline V gene has CDR1 LNHNV and CDR2 YYDKDF (reference sequence). This CDR3 reads CATSSGTGRFLGTQYF. CDR3 coding DNA: TGTGCCACCAGCAGCGGGACAGGGAGGTTCCTAGGGACCCAGTACTTC.

In the case of this clonotype: Since a much larger clone is just one base distant, this may be a read error. V gene TRBV6-5 combines with J gene TRBJ2-4, with TRBD1 matching over 9 bases. CDR1 and CDR2 from the germline V gene are MNHEY and SVGAGI. The CDR3 length is 17 residues. V lost 5 bases to trimming and J lost 7 bases; unmatched junction nucleotides: 15. The CDR3 coding sequence is TGTGCCAGCAGTGCGTCGAGGGACAGGGTGAAATTGAACATTCAGTACTTC. Protein product: CASSASRDRVKLNIQYF.

In regard to this clonotype: This may be a read error, as it is one base from a much larger clone. The chain carries TRBV13 and TRBJ2-5, with D hard to call. CDR3 length: 13 amino acids. V gave up 0 bases and J gave up 2 bases, with 4 bases separating them. Per germline, CDR1 PRHDT and CDR2 FYEKMQ (reference sequence). The CDR3 sequence is CASSLGQQETQYF. The CDR3 DNA reads as TGTGCCAGCAGCTTAGGACAGCAAGAGACCCAGTACTTC.

J is TRBJ2-2 and V is TRBV10-3; possibly TRBD1 or TRBD2 for D (5 bases each). CDR1 and CDR2 (germline): ENHRY, SYGVKD. The V end lost 7 bases, the J end lost 0 bases, and 12 bases lay between the germline ends. This CDR3 comprises 15 residues. The CDR3 region has the DNA TGTGCCATCAAACCGGGACCCCCGAACACCGGGGAGCTGTTTTTT. Translation: CAIKPGPPNTGELFF.

This clonotype was found many times. The chain combines TRBV5-6 with TRBJ2-7; TRBD1 or TRBD2 may be the D gene (7 bases each). The V gene's germline CDR1 is SGHDT and CDR2 YYEEEE. Trimming shortened V by 3 bases and J by 6 bases, and 22 bases separated the two germline ends. CDR3 size: 16 residues. CDR3 coding DNA: TGTGCCAGCAGCTCCGTGACGGACAGGACTAGATCCGAGCAGTACTTC. It is translated as CASSSVTDRTRSEQYF.